The sample holds many counts of the clone carrying this T cell receptor beta chain. What it recognizes is unknown. Germline V lookup: CDR1 SGHAT, CDR2 FQDESV (reference sequence). J was trimmed by 1 base and V by 5 bases; bases with no gene match: 14. This CDR3 is 18 amino acids long. This sample was taken from a study of T-cell reconstitution after alpha-beta-depleted transplantation in children. Whole-study findings and limits: Surviving recipient cells, namely T cells and thymic progenitors, were the source of high day-60 TCRbeta diversity in some patients. Reportedly, alpha-beta T cells present about two months post-transplant originated from several hundred expanded clones of graft origin. Newly produced T cells mostly accounted for T-cell counts and diversity one year post-transplant.

A library of TCRbeta sequences, prepared with unique molecular identifiers, was generated. A single record per CDR3 protein comes from TCRdb applying MiXCR to the PCR reads. The table records 300,000 to 400,000 distinct CDR3 sequences, around 15% of them present only once. The chain combines TRBV11-1 with TRBJ2-3; 8 bases line up with TRBD2. The source of this sequence is a male patient aged 2-15 years who had a stem cell transplant for acute lymphoblastic leukemia, so the T cells may come from the graft donor. The material sequenced was PBMCs, mostly from graft donor cells, taken 360 days after TCRalphabeta/CD19-depleted stem cell transplant. DNA of the CDR3: TGTGCCAGCAGCCCCCTCGCGGGAGGCCACCTCCGCACAGATACGCAGTATTTT. Translated: CASSPLAGGHLRTDTQYF.